This T cell receptor (beta chain) was recovered during a study of T cell changes during pregnancy in multiple sclerosis. The data were produced by immunoSEQ multiplex PCR, yet TCRdb's version contains in-frame clones alone and is incomplete. The sample shows some 87,000 clones, roughly 96% of them seen only once. The CDR3 runs 14 residues. Germline CDR1 SGHTA, CDR2 FQGNSA. Unmatched junction bases numbered 5, after V lost 1 base and J lost 7 bases. The source of this sequence is a female donor with multiple sclerosis, enrolled in a pregnancy study. Here the sequenced sample was peripheral blood, taken in the second trimester of pregnancy. V gene TRBV7-2 combines with J gene TRBJ1-2; TRBD1 matches 8 bases. The CDR3 DNA is TGTGCCAGCAGCTTAGGCAGGACAGGGTCTGGCTACACCTTC. It encodes CASSLGRTGSGYTF.